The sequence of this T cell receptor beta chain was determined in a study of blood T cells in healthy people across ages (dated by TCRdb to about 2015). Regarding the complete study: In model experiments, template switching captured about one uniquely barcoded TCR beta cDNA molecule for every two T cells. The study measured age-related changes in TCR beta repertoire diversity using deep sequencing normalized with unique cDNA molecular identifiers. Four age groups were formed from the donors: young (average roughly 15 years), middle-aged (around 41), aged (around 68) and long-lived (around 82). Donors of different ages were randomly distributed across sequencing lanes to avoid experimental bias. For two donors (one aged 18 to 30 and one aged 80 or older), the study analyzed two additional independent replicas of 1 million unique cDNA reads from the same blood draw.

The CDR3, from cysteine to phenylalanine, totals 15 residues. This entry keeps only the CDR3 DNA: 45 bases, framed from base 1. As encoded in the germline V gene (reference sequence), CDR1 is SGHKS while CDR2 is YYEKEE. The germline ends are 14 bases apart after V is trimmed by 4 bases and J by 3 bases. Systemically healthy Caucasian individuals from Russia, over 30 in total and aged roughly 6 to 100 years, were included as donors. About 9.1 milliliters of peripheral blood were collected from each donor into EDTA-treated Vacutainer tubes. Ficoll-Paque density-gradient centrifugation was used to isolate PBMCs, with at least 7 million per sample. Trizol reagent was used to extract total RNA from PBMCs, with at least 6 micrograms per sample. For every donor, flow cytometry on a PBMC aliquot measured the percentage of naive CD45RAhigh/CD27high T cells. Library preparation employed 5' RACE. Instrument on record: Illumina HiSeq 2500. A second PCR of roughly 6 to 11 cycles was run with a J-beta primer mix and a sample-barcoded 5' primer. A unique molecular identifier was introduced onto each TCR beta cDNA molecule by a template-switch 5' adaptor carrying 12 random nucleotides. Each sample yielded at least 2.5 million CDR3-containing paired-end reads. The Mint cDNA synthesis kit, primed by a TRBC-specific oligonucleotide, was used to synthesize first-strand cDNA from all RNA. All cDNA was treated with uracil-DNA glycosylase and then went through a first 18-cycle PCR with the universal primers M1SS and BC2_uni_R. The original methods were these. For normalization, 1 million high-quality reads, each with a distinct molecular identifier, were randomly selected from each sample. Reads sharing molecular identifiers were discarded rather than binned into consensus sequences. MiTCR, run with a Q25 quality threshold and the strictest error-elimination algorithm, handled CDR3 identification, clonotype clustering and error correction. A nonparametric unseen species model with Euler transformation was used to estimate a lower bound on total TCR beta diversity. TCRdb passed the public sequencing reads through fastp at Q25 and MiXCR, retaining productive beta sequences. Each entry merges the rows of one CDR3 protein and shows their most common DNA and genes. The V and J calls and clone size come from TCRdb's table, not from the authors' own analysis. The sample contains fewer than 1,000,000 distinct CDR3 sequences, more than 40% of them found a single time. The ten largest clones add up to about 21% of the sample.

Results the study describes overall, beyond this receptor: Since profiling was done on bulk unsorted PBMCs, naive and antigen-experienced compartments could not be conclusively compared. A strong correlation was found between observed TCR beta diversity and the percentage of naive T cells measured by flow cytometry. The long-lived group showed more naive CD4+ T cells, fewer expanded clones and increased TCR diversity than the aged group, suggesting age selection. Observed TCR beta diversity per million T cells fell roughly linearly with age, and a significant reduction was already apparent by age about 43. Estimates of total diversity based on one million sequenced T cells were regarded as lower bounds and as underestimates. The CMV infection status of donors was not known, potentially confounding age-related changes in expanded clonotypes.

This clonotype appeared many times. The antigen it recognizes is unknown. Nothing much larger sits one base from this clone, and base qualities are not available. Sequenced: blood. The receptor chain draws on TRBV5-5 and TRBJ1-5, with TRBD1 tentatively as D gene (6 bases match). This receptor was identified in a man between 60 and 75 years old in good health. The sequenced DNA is TGTGCCAGCAGCCACCCGGACAGTAACAATCAGCCCCAGCATTTT. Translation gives CASSHPDSNNQPQHF. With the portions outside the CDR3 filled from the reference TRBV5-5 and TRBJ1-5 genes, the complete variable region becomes DAGVTQSPTHLIKTRGQQVTLRCSPISGHKSVSWYQQVLGQGPQFIFQYYEKEERGRGNFPDRFSARQFPNYSSELNVNALLLGDSALYLCASSHPDSNNQPQHFGDGTRLSIL.